These T cell receptor beta chains were read from a single sample in a study of cytomegalovirus exposure and HLA in healthy donors. This table comes from immunoSEQ multiplex PCR, and its TCRdb copy is limited to in-frame clones, with some not included. The specimen's table records 60,000 to 80,000 clones. The sequencing input was PBMCs. These receptors were obtained from a boy younger than 18 in good health and CMV-seronegative. Both conserved end residues are part of each CDR3. A D gene is named only where the DNA matches it firmly.

v_gene: TRBV27; j_gene: TRBJ2-7; d_gene: TRBD2; CDR3aa: CASSLSSALAGAYEQYF; CDR3nt: TGTGCCAGCAGTTTATCGTCCGCCCTAGCGGGGGCCTACGAGCAGTACTTC
v_gene: TRBV6-1; j_gene: TRBJ1-1; d_gene: .; CDR3aa: CASNIEGVTTEAFF; CDR3nt: TGTGCCAGCAATATAGAGGGAGTGACCACTGAAGCTTTCTTT
v_gene: TRBV11-2; j_gene: TRBJ1-4; d_gene: .; CDR3aa: CASSLDRGGEKLFF; CDR3nt: TGTGCCAGCAGCTTAGATCGCGGGGGCGAAAAACTGTTTTTT
v_gene: TRBV11-3; j_gene: TRBJ2-1; d_gene: TRBD2; CDR3aa: CASSSESGRNSEQFF; CDR3nt: TGTGCCAGCAGCTCAGAAAGCGGGAGAAATTCTGAGCAGTTCTTC
v_gene: TRBV10-1; j_gene: TRBJ2-2; d_gene: TRBD1; CDR3aa: CASRQGAGTGELFF; CDR3nt: TGCGCCAGCAGACAGGGGGCAGGCACCGGGGAGCTGTTTTTT
v_gene: TRBV2; j_gene: TRBJ2-2; d_gene: .; CDR3aa: CASSLTDENTGELFF; CDR3nt: TGTGCCAGCAGCCTGACAGACGAGAACACCGGGGAGCTGTTTTTT
v_gene: TRBV18; j_gene: TRBJ2-3; d_gene: TRBD1; CDR3aa: CASSGRQGSTDTQYF; CDR3nt: TGTGCCAGCTCGGGAAGACAGGGAAGCACAGATACGCAGTATTTT
v_gene: TRBV6-1; j_gene: TRBJ2-7; d_gene: .; CDR3aa: CASSPGKVREQYF; CDR3nt: TGTGCCAGCAGTCCCGGGAAGGTGAGAGAGCAGTACTTC
v_gene: TRBV7-3; j_gene: TRBJ2-5; d_gene: TRBD2; CDR3aa: CASSWTGTTGSSQYF; CDR3nt: TGTGCCAGCAGTTGGACCGGGACTACCGGATCGTCCCAGTACTTC
v_gene: TRBV4-2; j_gene: TRBJ1-1; d_gene: .; CDR3aa: CASSPRRGAPRGAEAFF; CDR3nt: TGTGCCAGCAGCCCCCGGCGGGGGGCCCCCAGAGGGGCTGAAGCTTTCTTT
v_gene: TRBV30; j_gene: TRBJ1-2; d_gene: TRBD1; CDR3aa: CAWSVGQGLEGYTF; CDR3nt: TGTGCCTGGAGTGTCGGACAGGGGTTAGAGGGCTACACCTTC
v_gene: TRBV30; j_gene: TRBJ2-7; d_gene: .; CDR3aa: CAWSAGSGYEQYF; CDR3nt: TGTGCCTGGAGTGCCGGTAGCGGTTACGAGCAGTACTTC
v_gene: TRBV7-2; j_gene: TRBJ2-7; d_gene: TRBD2; CDR3aa: CASSVGLAPGREQYF; CDR3nt: TGTGCCAGCAGCGTCGGACTAGCGCCGGGTCGCGAGCAGTACTTC
v_gene: TRBV29-1; j_gene: TRBJ1-2; d_gene: TRBD1; CDR3aa: CSVVSGQGSRAYGYTF; CDR3nt: TGCAGCGTTGTGTCGGGACAGGGTTCTCGAGCCTATGGCTACACCTTC
v_gene: TRBV7-9; j_gene: TRBJ2-1; d_gene: .; CDR3aa: CASSSVRGGYNEQFF; CDR3nt: TGTGCCAGCAGCAGCGTCAGGGGTGGCTACAATGAGCAGTTCTTC
v_gene: TRBV6-5; j_gene: TRBJ1-3; d_gene: .; CDR3aa: CASSYSSGSGNTIYF; CDR3nt: TGTGCCAGCAGTTACTCGTCGGGTTCTGGAAACACCATATATTTT
v_gene: TRBV5-4; j_gene: TRBJ2-7; d_gene: .; CDR3aa: CASSPGVGAGEQYF; CDR3nt: TGTGCCAGCAGCCCTGGAGTAGGAGCGGGCGAGCAGTACTTC
v_gene: TRBV27; j_gene: TRBJ2-3; d_gene: TRBD2; CDR3aa: CASSLGRQAGAEDTQYF; CDR3nt: TGTGCCAGCAGTTTAGGTCGCCAAGCGGGGGCTGAAGATACGCAGTATTTT
v_gene: TRBV4-1; j_gene: TRBJ2-5; d_gene: .; CDR3aa: CASSQETGTLKETQYF; CDR3nt: TGCGCCAGCAGCCAAGAAACAGGGACCCTTAAAGAGACCCAGTACTTC
v_gene: TRBV9; j_gene: TRBJ2-1; d_gene: .; CDR3aa: CASSLGQGLSYNEQFF; CDR3nt: TGTGCCAGCAGCCTTGGGCAGGGGTTGTCCTACAATGAGCAGTTCTTC
v_gene: TRBV9; j_gene: TRBJ1-6; d_gene: TRBD1; CDR3aa: CASSPQGQANSPLHF; CDR3nt: TGTGCCAGCAGCCCCCAGGGACAGGCCAATTCACCCCTCCACTTT
v_gene: TRBV7-9; j_gene: TRBJ1-6; d_gene: .; CDR3aa: CASSSVSDSPLHF; CDR3nt: TGTGCCAGCAGCTCAGTCAGCGATTCACCCCTCCACTTT
v_gene: TRBV6-1; j_gene: TRBJ2-7; d_gene: TRBD1; CDR3aa: CASSLQGYEQYF; CDR3nt: TGTGCCAGCAGTCTACAGGGGTACGAGCAGTACTTC
v_gene: TRBV7-7; j_gene: TRBJ2-3; d_gene: .; CDR3aa: CASSPASGGGSTDTQYF; CDR3nt: TGTGCCAGCAGCCCGGCTAGCGGAGGGGGGAGCACAGATACGCAGTATTTT
v_gene: TRBV19; j_gene: TRBJ1-1; d_gene: TRBD1; CDR3aa: CASSRGTGAVF; CDR3nt: TGTGCCAGTAGCAGAGGGACAGGAGCAGTCTTT
v_gene: TRBV19; j_gene: TRBJ2-5; d_gene: TRBD2; CDR3aa: CASRRTRDVSQYF; CDR3nt: TGTGCTAGTAGGCGGACTAGAGATGTGTCCCAGTACTTC
v_gene: TRBV19; j_gene: TRBJ1-4; d_gene: .; CDR3aa: CASSIWGREKLFF; CDR3nt: TGTGCCAGTAGTATCTGGGGCAGGGAAAAACTGTTTTTT
v_gene: TRBV29-1; j_gene: TRBJ2-1; d_gene: .; CDR3aa: CSVGQYSYNEQFF; CDR3nt: TGCAGCGTTGGGCAGTACTCCTACAATGAGCAGTTCTTC